The T cell receptor (beta chain) described here comes from a study of blood T cell repertoires in COVID-19. The repertoire was sequenced with immunoSEQ multiplex PCR; TCRdb's copy has only in-frame clones and lacks some. The sample lists roughly 310,000 clones; roughly 88% were seen once. Germline CDR1 and CDR2: LGHNA and YNFKEQ. V was trimmed by 0 bases and J by 2 bases, leaving 13 bases between them. CDR3 length: 17 residues. The rearrangement uses TRBV4-2 and TRBJ2-2; D gene uncertain. The sample comprised peripheral blood. The receptor was isolated from a woman aged 45-59 years with active or convalescent COVID-19. The CDR3: CASSQDRSRRNTGELFF. The CDR3 DNA follows: TGTGCCAGCAGCCAAGATCGAAGCAGGCGCAACACCGGGGAGCTGTTTTTT.